Here is one T cell receptor (beta chain) with its context. From germline, CDR1 is SQVTM and CDR2 ANQGSEA. This CDR3 is 18 amino acids long. V trimming: 8 bases; J trimming: 4 bases; junction bases outside the gene matches: 17. Following extraction, RNA underwent reverse transcription to cDNA, which served as the sequencing template. Assay used: immunoSEQ multiplex PCR; TCRdb lists only in-frame clones, some missing. The sample gives approximately 30,000 clones, around 50% of which show up once; under 40% is in the top ten. The sample is drawn from a study of CD8+ T cells in alopecia areata. Using a FACSAria, the CD4+ and CD8+ T cells were sorted from the PBMCs.

The chain uses TRBV29-1 and TRBJ2-1; 13 bases align to TRBD2. This receptor was taken from a human donor with alopecia areata. Input material: NKG2D-high CD8+ T cells sorted from blood. CDR3: CSRRWTSGSTLGYNEQFF. The CDR3 DNA follows: TGCAGCAGGAGGTGGACTAGCGGGAGTACATTGGGTTACAATGAGCAGTTCTTC.